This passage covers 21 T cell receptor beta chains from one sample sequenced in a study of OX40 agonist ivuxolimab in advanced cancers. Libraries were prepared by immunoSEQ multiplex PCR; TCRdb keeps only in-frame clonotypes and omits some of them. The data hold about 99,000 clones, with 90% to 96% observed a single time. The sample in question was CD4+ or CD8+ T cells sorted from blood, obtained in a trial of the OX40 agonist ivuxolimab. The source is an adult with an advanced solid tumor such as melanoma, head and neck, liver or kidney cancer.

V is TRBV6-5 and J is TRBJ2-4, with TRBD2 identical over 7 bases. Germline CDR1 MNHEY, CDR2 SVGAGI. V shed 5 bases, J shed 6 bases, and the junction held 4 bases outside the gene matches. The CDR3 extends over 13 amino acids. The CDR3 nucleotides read TGTGCCAGCAGTCCTACGGGAGGAAACATTCAGTACTTC. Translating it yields CASSPTGGNIQYF.

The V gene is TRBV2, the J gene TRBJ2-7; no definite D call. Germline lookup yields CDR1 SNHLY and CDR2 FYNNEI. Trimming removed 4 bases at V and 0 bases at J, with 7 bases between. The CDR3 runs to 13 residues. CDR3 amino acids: CASSVHRSYEQYF. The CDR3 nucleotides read TGTGCCAGCAGTGTACATCGCTCCTACGAGCAGTACTTC.

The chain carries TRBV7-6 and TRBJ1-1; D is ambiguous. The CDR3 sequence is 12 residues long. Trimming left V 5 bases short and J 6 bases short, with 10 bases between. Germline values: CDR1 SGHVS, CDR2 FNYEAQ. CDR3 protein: CASSPVAAEAFF. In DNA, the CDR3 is TGTGCCAGCAGCCCGGTGGCAGCTGAAGCTTTCTTT.

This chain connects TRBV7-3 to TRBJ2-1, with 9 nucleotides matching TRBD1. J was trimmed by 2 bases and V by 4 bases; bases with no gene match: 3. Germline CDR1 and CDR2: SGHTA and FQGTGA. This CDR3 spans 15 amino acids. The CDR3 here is CASSSTGGAYNEQFF. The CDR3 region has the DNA TGTGCCAGCAGCTCGACAGGGGGGGCCTACAATGAGCAGTTCTTC.

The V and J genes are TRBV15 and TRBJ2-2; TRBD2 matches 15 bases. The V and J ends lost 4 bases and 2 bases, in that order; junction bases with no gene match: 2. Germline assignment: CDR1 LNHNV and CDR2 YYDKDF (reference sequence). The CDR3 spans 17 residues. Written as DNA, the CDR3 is TGTGCCACCAGCATGGGACTAGCGGGAGGAAACACCGGGGAGCTGTTTTTT. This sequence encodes CATSMGLAGGNTGELFF.

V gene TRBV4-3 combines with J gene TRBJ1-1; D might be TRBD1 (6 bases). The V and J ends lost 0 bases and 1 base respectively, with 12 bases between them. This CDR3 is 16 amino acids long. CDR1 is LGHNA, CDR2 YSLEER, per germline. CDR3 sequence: CASSQDEGDGNTEAFF. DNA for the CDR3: TGCGCCAGCAGCCAAGATGAGGGGGACGGGAACACTGAAGCTTTCTTT.

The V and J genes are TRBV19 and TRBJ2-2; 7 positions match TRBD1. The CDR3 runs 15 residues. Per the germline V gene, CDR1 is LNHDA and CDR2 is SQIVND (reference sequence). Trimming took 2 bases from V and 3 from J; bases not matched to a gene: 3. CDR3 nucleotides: TGTGCCAGTAGTATACAGACAGGGTACACCGGGGAGCTGTTTTTT. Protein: CASSIQTGYTGELFF. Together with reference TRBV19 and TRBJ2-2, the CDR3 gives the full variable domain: DGGITQSPKYLFRKEGQNVTLSCEQNLNHDAMYWYRQDPGQGLRLIYYSQIVNDFQKGDIAEGYSVSREKKESFPLTVTSAQKNPTAFYLCASSIQTGYTGELFFGEGSRLTVL.

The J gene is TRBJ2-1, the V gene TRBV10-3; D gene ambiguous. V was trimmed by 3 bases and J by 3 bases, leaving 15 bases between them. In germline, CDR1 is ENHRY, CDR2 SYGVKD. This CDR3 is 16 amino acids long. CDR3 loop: CAISDSEVVGYNEQFF. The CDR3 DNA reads TGTGCCATCAGTGACTCCGAGGTAGTTGGCTACAATGAGCAGTTCTTC.

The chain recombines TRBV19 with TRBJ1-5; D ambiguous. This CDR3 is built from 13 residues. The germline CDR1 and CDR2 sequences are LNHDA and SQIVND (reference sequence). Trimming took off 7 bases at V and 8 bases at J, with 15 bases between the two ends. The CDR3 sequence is CASMRRAAEPQHF. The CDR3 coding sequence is TGTGCCAGTATGCGGAGGGCAGCGGAGCCCCAGCATTTT.

The CDR3 loop reads CASSSGLAGGETQYF. The CDR3 DNA reads TGCGCCAGCAGCTCGGGACTAGCGGGGGGGGAGACCCAGTACTTC. The V call is TRBV5-1, the J call TRBJ2-5, with 16 bases lining up with TRBD2. This CDR3 contains 15 residues. CDR1 and CDR2 from the germline V gene are SGHRS and YFSETQ. J gave up 5 bases and V 3 bases, and 1 base lay outside the gene matches. The whole variable domain, filled in from reference TRBV5-1 and TRBJ2-5, reads KAGVTQTPRYLIKTRGQQVTLSCSPISGHRSVSWYQQTPGQGLQFLFEYFSETQRNKGNFPGRFSGRQFSNSRSEMNVSTLELGDSALYLCASSSGLAGGETQYFGPGTRLLVL.

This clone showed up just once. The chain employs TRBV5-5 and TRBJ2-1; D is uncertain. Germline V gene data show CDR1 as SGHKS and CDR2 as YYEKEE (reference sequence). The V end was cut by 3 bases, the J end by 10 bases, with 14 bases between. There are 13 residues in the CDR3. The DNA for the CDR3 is TGTGCCAGCAGCTCTGTTCCGACGTGGGAGCAGTTCTTC. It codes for CASSSVPTWEQFF. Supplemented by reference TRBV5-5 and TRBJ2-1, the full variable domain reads DAGVTQSPTHLIKTRGQQVTLRCSPISGHKSVSWYQQVLGQGPQFIFQYYEKEERGRGNFPDRFSARQFPNYSSELNVNALLLGDSALYLCASSSVPTWEQFFGPGTRLTVL.

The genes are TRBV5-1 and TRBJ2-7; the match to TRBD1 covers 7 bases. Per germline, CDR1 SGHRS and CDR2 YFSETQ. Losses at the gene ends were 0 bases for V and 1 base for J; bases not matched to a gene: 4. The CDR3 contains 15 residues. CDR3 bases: TGCGCCAGCAGCTTGGATCAGGGGGAGTCCTACGAGCAGTACTTC. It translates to CASSLDQGESYEQYF.

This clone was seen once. DNA for the CDR3: TGTGCCAGCAGCGACGGCGGGAGGGGAAGCAATCAGCCCCAGCATTTT. Translating it yields CASSDGGRGSNQPQHF. This sequence joins TRBV9 and TRBJ1-5, with D possibly matching TRBD1 (5 bases). CDR3 length: 16 amino acids. From germline, CDR1 is SGDLS and CDR2 YYNGEE. V dropped 3 bases and J dropped 1 base, with 14 bases sitting between them. The entire variable domain, with the rest obtained from reference TRBV9 and TRBJ1-5, is as follows: DSGVTQTPKHLITATGQRVTLRCSPRSGDLSVYWYQQSLDQGLQFLIQYYNGEERAKGNILERFSAQQFPDLHSELNLSSLELGDSALYFCASSDGGRGSNQPQHFGDGTRLSIL.

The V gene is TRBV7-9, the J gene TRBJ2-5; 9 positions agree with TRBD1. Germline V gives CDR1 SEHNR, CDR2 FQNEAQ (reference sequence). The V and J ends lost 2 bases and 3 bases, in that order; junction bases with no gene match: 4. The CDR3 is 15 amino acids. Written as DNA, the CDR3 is TGTGCCAGCAGCTTAACCACAGGGGGCAAAGAGACCCAGTACTTC. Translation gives CASSLTTGGKETQYF.

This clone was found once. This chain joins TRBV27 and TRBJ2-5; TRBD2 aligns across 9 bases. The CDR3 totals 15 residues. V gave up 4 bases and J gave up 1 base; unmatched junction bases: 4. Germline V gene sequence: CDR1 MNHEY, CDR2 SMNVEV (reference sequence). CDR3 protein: CASSYSGSFQETQYF. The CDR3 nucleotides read TGTGCCAGCAGTTATAGCGGGAGTTTCCAAGAGACCCAGTACTTC.

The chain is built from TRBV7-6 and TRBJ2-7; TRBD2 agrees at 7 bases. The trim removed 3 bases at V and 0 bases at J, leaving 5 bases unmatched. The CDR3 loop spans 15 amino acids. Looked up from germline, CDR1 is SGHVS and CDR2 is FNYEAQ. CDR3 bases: TGTGCCAGCAGCTTCACCGGGACTAACTCCTACGAGCAGTACTTC. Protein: CASSFTGTNSYEQYF.

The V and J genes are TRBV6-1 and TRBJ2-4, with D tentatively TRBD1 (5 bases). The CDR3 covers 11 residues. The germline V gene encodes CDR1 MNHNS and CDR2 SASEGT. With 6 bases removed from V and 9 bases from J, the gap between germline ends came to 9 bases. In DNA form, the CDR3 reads TGTGCCAGCAGCCAGGGCGCCATTCAGTACTTC. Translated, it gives CASSQGAIQYF.

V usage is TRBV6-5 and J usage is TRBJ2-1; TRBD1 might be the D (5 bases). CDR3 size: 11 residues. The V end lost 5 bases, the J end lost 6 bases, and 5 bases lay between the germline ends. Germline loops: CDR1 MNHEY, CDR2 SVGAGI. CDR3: CASSRGNEQFF. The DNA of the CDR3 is TGTGCCAGCAGTAGGGGCAATGAGCAGTTCTTC.

For the CDR3, the DNA is TGTGCCAGCAGTTTAGCTAGCTCCTCCACCGGGGAGCTGTTTTTT. Translation: CASSLASSSTGELFF. The rearrangement uses TRBV27 and TRBJ2-2; D perhaps matches TRBD2 (5 bases). The CDR3 runs 15 residues. V lost 2 bases, J lost 4 bases, and 11 bases lay in between. Germline CDR1 reads MNHEY; CDR2 reads SMNVEV (reference sequence).

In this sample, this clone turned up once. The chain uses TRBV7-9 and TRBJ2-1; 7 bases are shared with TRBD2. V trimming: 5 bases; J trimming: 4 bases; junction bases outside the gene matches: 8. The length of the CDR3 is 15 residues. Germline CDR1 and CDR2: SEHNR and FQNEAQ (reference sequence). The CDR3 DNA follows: TGTGCCAGCAGCCCTGCTGGGGGGGGATACAATGAGCAGTTCTTC. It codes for CASSPAGGGYNEQFF.

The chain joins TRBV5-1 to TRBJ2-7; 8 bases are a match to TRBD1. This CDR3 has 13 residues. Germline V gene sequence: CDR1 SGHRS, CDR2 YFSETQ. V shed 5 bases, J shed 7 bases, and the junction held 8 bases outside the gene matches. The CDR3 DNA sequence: TGCGCCAGCAGAGTTGACAGGGGAGATGAGCAGTACTTC. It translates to CASRVDRGDEQYF.